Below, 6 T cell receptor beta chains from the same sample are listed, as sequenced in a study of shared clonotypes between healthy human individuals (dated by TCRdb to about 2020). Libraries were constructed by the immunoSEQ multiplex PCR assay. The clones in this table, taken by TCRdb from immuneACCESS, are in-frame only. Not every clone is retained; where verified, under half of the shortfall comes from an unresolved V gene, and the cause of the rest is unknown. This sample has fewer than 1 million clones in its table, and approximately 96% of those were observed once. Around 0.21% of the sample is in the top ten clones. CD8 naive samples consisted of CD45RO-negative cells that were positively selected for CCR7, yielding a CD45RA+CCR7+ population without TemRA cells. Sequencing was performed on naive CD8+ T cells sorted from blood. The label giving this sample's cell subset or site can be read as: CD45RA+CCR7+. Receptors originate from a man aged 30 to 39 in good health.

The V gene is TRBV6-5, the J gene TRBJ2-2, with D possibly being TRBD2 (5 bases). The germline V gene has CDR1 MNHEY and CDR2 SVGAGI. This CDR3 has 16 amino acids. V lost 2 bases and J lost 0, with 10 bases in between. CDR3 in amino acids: CASSYSGSSNTGELFF. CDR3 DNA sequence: TGTGCCAGCAGTTACAGCGGTAGTTCGAACACCGGGGAGCTGTTTTTT.

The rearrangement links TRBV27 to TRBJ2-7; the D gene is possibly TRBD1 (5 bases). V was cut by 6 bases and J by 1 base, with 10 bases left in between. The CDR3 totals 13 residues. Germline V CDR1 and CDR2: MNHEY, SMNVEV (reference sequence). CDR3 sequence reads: CASRTARSYEQYF. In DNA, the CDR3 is TGTGCCAGCAGGACAGCCCGTTCCTACGAGCAGTACTTC.

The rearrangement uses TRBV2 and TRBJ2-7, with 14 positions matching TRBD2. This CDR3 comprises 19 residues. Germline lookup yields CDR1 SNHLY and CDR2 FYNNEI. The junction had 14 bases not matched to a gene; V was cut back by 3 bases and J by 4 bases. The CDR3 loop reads CASSDIPGLAGVWAYEQYF. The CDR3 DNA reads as TGTGCCAGCAGTGATATTCCGGGACTAGCGGGAGTATGGGCGTACGAGCAGTACTTC.

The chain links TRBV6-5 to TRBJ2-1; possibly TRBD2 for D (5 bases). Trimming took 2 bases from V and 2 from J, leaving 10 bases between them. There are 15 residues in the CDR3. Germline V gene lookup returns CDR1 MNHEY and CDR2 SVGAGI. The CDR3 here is CASSYTAATYNEQFF. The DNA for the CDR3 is TGTGCCAGCAGTTACACAGCGGCTACCTACAATGAGCAGTTCTTC.

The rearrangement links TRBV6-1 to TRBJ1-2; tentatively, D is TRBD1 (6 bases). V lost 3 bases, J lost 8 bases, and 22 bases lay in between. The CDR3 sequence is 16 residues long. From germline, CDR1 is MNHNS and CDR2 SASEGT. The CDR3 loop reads CASSDRRAQGLFGYTF. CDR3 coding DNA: TGTGCCAGCAGTGATCGGAGAGCACAGGGATTGTTCGGCTACACCTTC.

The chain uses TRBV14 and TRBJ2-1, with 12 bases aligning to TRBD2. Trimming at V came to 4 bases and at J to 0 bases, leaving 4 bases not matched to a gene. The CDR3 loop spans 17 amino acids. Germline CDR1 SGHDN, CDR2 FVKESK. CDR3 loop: CASSPGLAGSSYNEQFF. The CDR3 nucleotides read TGTGCCAGCAGCCCAGGACTAGCGGGAAGCTCCTACAATGAGCAGTTCTTC.